This T cell receptor beta chain is from a study of response to subunit inactivated influenza vaccine. Points on this clonotype: As yet, its antigen is unknown.

Study outcomes and limitations: Researchers suggested that each seasonal influenza vaccination recruits few new T cells.

Germline CDR1 reads KGHDR; CDR2 reads SFDVKD. The ends lost 4 bases at V and 4 bases at J; junction bases unmatched: 8. The CDR3 covers 16 residues. TCRdb independently ran MiXCR on the RT-PCR reads; one entry per CDR3 protein. The sample includes about 700,000 distinct CDR3 sequences, around 13% of them seen just once. The chain uses TRBV24-1 and TRBJ2-2; TRBD1 matches 7 bases. This sequence originates from a man in his forties or fifties who received an inactivated influenza vaccine. Sequencing used PBMCs from blood, obtained 14 to 15 days before vaccination. CDR3 in DNA: TGTGCCACCAGTGACTTGAGGGACAGTGTCACCGGGGAGCTGTTTTTT. Translation: CATSDLRDSVTGELFF.